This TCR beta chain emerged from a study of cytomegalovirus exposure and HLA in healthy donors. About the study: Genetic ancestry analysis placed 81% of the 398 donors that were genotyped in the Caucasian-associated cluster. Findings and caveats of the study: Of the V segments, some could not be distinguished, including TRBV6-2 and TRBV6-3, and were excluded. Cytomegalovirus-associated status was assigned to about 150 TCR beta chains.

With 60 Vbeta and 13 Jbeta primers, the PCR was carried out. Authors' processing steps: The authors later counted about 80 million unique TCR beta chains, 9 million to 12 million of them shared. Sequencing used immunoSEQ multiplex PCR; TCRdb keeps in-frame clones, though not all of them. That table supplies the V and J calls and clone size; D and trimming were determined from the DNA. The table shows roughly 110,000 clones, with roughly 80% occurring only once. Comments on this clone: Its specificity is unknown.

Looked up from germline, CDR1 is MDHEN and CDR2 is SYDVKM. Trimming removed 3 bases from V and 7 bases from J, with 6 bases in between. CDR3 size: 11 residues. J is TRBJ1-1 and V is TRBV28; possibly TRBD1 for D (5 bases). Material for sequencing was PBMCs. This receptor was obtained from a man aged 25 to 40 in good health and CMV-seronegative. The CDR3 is CASSLGHEAFF. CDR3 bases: TGTGCCAGCAGTTTGGGGCATGAAGCTTTCTTT.